Sequencing of this T cell receptor (beta chain) was carried out in a study of high-grade serous ovarian cancer treatment subgroups (dated by TCRdb to the early 2020s). The study in broad terms: Sequencing yielded a mean of approximately 15,000 reads and 7,000 to 9,000 unique TCR beta rearrangements per sample. TCR beta repertoires were profiled in patients with high-grade serous ovarian cancer who were grouped, under a laparoscopic triage algorithm, by complete gross resection or by neoadjuvant chemotherapy response. A cohort of about 30 patients was included: about ten with no residual disease after primary surgery (R0), about ten who were excellent NACT responders, and about ten who were poor NACT responders. Each patient contributed one primary tumor and two metastatic tumor samples, giving approximately 91 samples in total.

The roughly 90 tumor samples were subjected to high-throughput TCR profiling using ImmunoSEQ. Concerning the study's data processing: Repertoire diversity metrics included richness (unique productive sequences), clonality, evenness and relatedness; Bhattacharyya coefficient assessed similarity between samples. A sensitivity analysis that removed TCRs with fewer than two reads produced consistent conclusions. Entries here come from immuneACCESS through TCRdb and include only in-frame sequences with V and J called. Some clones fail to appear in such tables; in the studies checked, an unresolved V gene covers under half of the shortfall, and the cause of the remainder is unknown. That table supplies the V and J calls and clone size; D and trimming were determined from the DNA. This sample gives some 1,400 clones in total; under 80% of them show up just once. Jointly, the top ten make up approximately 6.8% of the sample.

Collection of tumor samples took place before definitive surgery or chemotherapy. Genomic DNA extraction was performed by the MD Anderson Biospecimen Extraction Resource, and TCR sequencing was carried out by the MD Anderson Cancer Genomics Laboratory. The full study reports these points: Neoantigen level correlated positively with TCR clonal relatedness, and copy number variation and mutation load from whole-genome sequencing showed a positive trend with TCR clonal relatedness. The TCR repertoire analyses centered on CDR3, leaving CDR1 and CDR2 unanalyzed. Spatial information was not captured by bulk tumor TCR sequencing, so insight into HGSC tumor complexity and diversity was limited. Tumors from the same patient had repertoire similarity ranging from roughly 0.1 to 0.8, while tumors from different patients showed almost no similarity.

This clone appeared a single time. Its antigen is currently not known. Base qualities are not provided; no much larger clone lies one nucleotide away. CDR1 and CDR2, looked up from the germline V gene, are SGHAT and FQNNGV. The CDR3, from cysteine to phenylalanine, totals 16 residues. Only the CDR3 DNA stays, 48 bases, in frame from base 1. Clipping removes 5 bases from V and 6 bases from J, with 7 as the unmatched junction base count. The sequenced sample consisted of tumor tissue. This receptor was identified in a human donor with high-grade serous ovarian cancer. Recombination connected TRBV11-2 to TRBJ2-2; TRBD2 agrees with 12 junctional bases. The DNA sequence is as follows: TGTGCCAGCAGCCTAAAAAGGACTAGCGGGGCCGGGGAGCTGTTTTTT. Translated, it reads CASSLKRTSGAGELFF.